The present T cell receptor beta chain was sequenced within a study of identifying expanded T cells in peripheral blood. The CDR3 has 14 amino acids. Trimming took 4 bases from V and 5 from J, leaving 16 bases between them. Looked up from germline, CDR1 is SGHRS and CDR2 is YFSETQ. Remarks on this clone: Its antigen is as yet unknown.

Sequencing was performed with immunoSEQ multiplex PCR; in TCRdb, only in-frame clones are kept and a portion is missing. Of 60,000 to 70,000 clones listed, over 75% are singletons. General study findings and limits: Variance in clone template counts between roughly 2-week samples significantly increased with total template count across all healthy donors.

During the collection period, no donor immune events like infections were recorded. The rearrangement uses TRBV5-1 and TRBJ2-7, with D possibly called TRBD1 or TRBD2 (6 bases each). Material: blood. The sequence came from a person aged 18 to 75 in good health. CDR3 loop: CASSGETGRHEQYF. Written as DNA, the CDR3 is TGCGCCAGCAGCGGAGAAACAGGGAGGCACGAGCAGTACTTC.